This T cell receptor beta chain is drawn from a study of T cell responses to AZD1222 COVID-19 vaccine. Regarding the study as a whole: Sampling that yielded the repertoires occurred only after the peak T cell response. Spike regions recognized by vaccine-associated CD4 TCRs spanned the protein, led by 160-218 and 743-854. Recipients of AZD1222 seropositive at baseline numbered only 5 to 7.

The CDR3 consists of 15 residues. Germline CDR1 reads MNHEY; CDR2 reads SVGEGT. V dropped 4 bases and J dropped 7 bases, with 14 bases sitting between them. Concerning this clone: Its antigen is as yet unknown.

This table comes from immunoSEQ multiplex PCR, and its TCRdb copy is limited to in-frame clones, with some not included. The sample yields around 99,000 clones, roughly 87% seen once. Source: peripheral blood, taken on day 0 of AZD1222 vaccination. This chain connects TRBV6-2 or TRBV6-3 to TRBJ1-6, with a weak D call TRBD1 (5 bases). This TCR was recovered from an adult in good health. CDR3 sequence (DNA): TGTGCCAGCAGTTTCACACCGGGACCAAATTCACCCCTCCACTTT. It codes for CASSFTPGPNSPLHF.